This T cell receptor (beta chain) was documented in a study of vaccination and CD4 T cells after COVID-19. Study-level background: Six men and four women formed the convalescents, two being Hispanic. Findings and limits, study-wide: Vaccine-specific clones in convalescent patients were spike mono-reactive in 304 of 307 cases. Although the median of SARS-CoV-2-reactive clonotypes rose from about 22 to 38, the change was not significant.

Treatment indicated: approximately 9-day PBMC culture with coronavirus spike peptide pools or control peptides (ViraFEST assay). After culture for approximately 10 days, isolation of CD4+ T cells was performed by negative selection. Researchers used the Oncomine TCR Beta short-read assay to sequence DNA from cultured CD4+ T cells. TCRdb passed the PCR reads through MiXCR, listing each CDR3 protein once. Of about 14,000 distinct CDR3 sequences listed, about half are singletons. This CDR3 has 13 residues. Trimming took 2 bases from V and 2 from J, leaving 6 bases between them. CDR1 is MNHEY and CDR2 is SMNVEV in the germline V gene (reference sequence). This clonotype was recorded a few times. Antigen specificity is unknown.

This TCR derives from a human donor who had recovered from COVID-19. The sample was CD4+ T cells from blood, cultured in vitro. The chain recombines TRBV27 with TRBJ1-2; D perhaps matches TRBD1 (6 bases). Here the CDR3 DNA reads TGTGCCAGCAGTTTAGGGACAAACTATGGCTACACCTTC. Translation gives CASSLGTNYGYTF.